This entry describes one TCR beta chain. The antigen is not known. CDR1 is MDHEN and CDR2 is SYDVKM in the germline V gene. V gave up 6 bases and J gave up 4 bases, with 10 bases separating them. The CDR3 runs 12 residues. This sample was taken from a study of cytotoxic CD8 clonotypes in ibrutinib-treated CLL. Investigators sought sequencing depths of between 1 in 200,000 and 1 in 1 million T cells. Sequencing was performed with immunoSEQ multiplex PCR; in TCRdb, only in-frame clones are kept and a portion is missing. Found here are some 200,000 clones, over 55% of them singletons; the top ten hold 13%. Whole-study findings and limits: Researchers report that baseline clonality outpaced age-matched healthy donors and tracked circulating CD8+ T-cell counts. The study sampled sustained-remission and progressing patients at different times. Few clonotypes were public, and these shrank or held steady under treatment.

The rearrangement links TRBV28 to TRBJ2-7; a possible D gene is TRBD1 (6 bases). The starting material was PBMCs, obtained after 24 months of ibrutinib treatment. The receptor comes from a human donor with chronic lymphocytic leukemia. The CDR3 region is CASRGDRYEQYF. The CDR3 DNA reads as TGTGCCAGCAGGGGAGACAGGTACGAGCAGTACTTC. Drawing the rest from reference TRBV28 and TRBJ2-7, the complete variable domain is DVKVTQSSRYLVKRTGEKVFLECVQDMDHENMFWYRQDPGLGLRLIYFSYDVKMKEKGDIPEGYSVSREKKERFSLILESASTNQTSMYLCASRGDRYEQYFGPGTRLTVT.